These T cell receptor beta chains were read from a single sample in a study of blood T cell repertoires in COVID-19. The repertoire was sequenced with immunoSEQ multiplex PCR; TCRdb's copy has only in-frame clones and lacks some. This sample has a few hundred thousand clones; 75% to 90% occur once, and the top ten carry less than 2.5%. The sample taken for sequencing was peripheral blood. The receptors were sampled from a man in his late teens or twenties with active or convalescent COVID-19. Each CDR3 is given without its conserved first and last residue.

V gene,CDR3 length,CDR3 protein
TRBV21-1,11,ASSKSGTTIQF
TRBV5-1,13,ASSLHDRSNSPLH
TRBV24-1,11,ATSAGQGHGYT
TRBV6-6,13,ASSSQGYGNQPQH
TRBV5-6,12,ASSETGGDYEQY
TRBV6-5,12,ASSLVGGINPQH
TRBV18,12,ASSPQSGSYEQY
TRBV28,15,ASSFLLLQGRGQPQH
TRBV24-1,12,ATSDSGTLAEAF
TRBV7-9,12,ASSSQRYTDTQY
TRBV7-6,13,ASSLQAGGSYEQY
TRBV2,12,ASSEAGGNSPLH
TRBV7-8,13,ASSLGQVRRNEQF
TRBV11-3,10,ASSVNTGELF
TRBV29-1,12,SVVSSGNQETQY
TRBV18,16,ASSPPNLLAGAVREQY
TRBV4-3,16,ASSHTLYGSSVNTEAF
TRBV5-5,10,ASSYGGGELF